This is a list of T cell receptor beta chains from one sample in a study of CD8+CD57+ T cells in acquired aplastic anemia. TCRdb reprocessed the reads via MiXCR and lists one record per CDR3 protein. Of some 200,000 distinct CDR3 sequences listed, about 60% are singletons. The sequenced material came from sorted CD4+, CD8+, or CD8+CD57+ T cells (not recorded which) from PBMCs. The source is a human donor with aplastic anemia. The CDR3 runs from the conserved cysteine through the conserved F or W. D genes are given only for firm matches. Clone size is stated in some rows and not others, as once, few, many or a class when expanded.

clone size | J gene | V gene | D gene | CDR3 protein | CDR3 DNA
NA | TRBJ2-7 | TRBV20-1 | TRBD1 | CSPGQATYEQYF | TGCAGTCCCGGACAGGCCACCTACGAGCAGTACTTC
NA | TRBJ1-2 | TRBV10-3 | TRBD1 | CAISRDRGSRDYGYTF | TGTGCCATCAGTCGGGACAGGGGGTCTCGGGACTATGGCTACACCTTC
once | TRBJ1-2 | TRBV2 | TRBD1 | CASSAIRQGTYGYTF | TGTGCCAGCAGTGCTATCAGACAGGGGACCTATGGCTACACCTTC
once | TRBJ2-7 | TRBV7-2 | NA | CASSSSPDYEQYF | TGTGCCAGCAGCTCCAGCCCAGACTACGAGCAGTACTTC
NA | TRBJ2-7 | TRBV20-1 | TRBD2 | CSARGGFGTSLYEQYF | TGCAGTGCTAGAGGGGGTTTCGGGACTAGCTTATACGAGCAGTACTTC
NA | TRBJ2-3 | TRBV10-3 | NA | CAISAKGGTDTQYF | TGTGCCATCAGTGCTAAGGGGGGCACAGATACGCAGTATTTT
NA | TRBJ1-3 | TRBV2 | NA | CASTPKQGNTIYF | TGTGCCAGCACCCCGAAGCAGGGAAACACCATATATTTT
NA | TRBJ2-7 | TRBV10-1 | NA | CASSLNRVHEQYF | TGCGCCAGCAGTCTTAACAGGGTCCACGAGCAGTACTTC
NA | TRBJ2-7 | TRBV2 | NA | CASRGGLYEQYF | TGTGCCAGCAGGGGGGGCCTCTACGAGCAGTACTTC
NA | TRBJ2-7 | TRBV10-3 | TRBD1 | CATLRAGGEQYF | TGTGCCACGCTCAGGGCAGGGGGCGAGCAGTACTTC
once | TRBJ2-1 | TRBV15 | NA | CATSRDGYSEQFF | TGTGCCACCTCCAGGGATGGGTACAGTGAGCAGTTCTTC
NA | TRBJ1-6 | TRBV9 | TRBD1 | CASSTTVGQGDSPLHF | TGTGCCAGCAGCACAACCGTCGGACAGGGTGATTCACCCCTCCACTTT
few | TRBJ1-6 | TRBV6-1 | NA | CASSVRWDSPLHF | TGTGCCAGCAGCGTACGGTGGGATTCACCCCTCCACTTT
NA | TRBJ1-2 | TRBV2 | NA | CASSEGGSGYTF | TGTGCCAGCAGTGAAGGGGGGAGCGGCTACACCTTC
NA | TRBJ2-3 | TRBV15 | TRBD2 | CATSPSGRGADTQYF | TGTGCCACCAGTCCAAGCGGGAGAGGCGCAGATACGCAATATTTT
NA | TRBJ2-2 | TRBV15 | TRBD1 | CATSRDRAFLVTGELFF | TGTGCCACCAGCAGGGACAGGGCGTTTCTGGTCACCGGGGAGCTGTTTTTT
NA | TRBJ1-5 | TRBV7-2 | NA | CASSPGTGNQPQHF | TGTGCCAGCAGCCCCGGGACGGGCAATCAGCCCCAGCATTTT
few | TRBJ2-7 | TRBV15 | TRBD1 | CATSSSRSGQGACEQYF | TGTGCCACCAGCAGCTCCAGGTCGGGACAGGGGGCCTGCGAGCAGTACTTC
NA | TRBJ1-3 | TRBV7-2 | NA | CASSSAGGNTIYF | TGTGCCAGCAGTTCTGCAGGTGGAAACACCATATATTTT
NA | TRBJ2-7 | TRBV12-3/TRBV12-4 | NA | CASRVGHSSYEQYF | TGTGCCAGCAGGGTAGGACATTCTTCCTACGAGCAGTACTTC
NA | TRBJ1-1 | TRBV19 | NA | CASSMDQGNTEAFF | TGTGCCAGTAGTATGGACCAGGGGAACACTGAAGCTTTCTTT
NA | TRBJ1-4 | TRBV25-1 | TRBD1 | CASSEGGQGGEKLFF | TGTGCCAGCAGTGAAGGGGGACAGGGGGGGGAAAAACTGTTTTTT
NA | TRBJ2-1 | TRBV7-2 | NA | CASSFSRVIDEQFF | TGTGCCAGCAGCTTTAGTCGGGTCATCGATGAGCAGTTCTTC